This record concerns one T cell receptor beta chain sequence. As yet, its antigen is unknown. The authors isolated CD4+ T cells after roughly 10 days of culture. BNT162b2 vaccine or mRNA-1273 vaccine was given to participants in two doses. Vaccine recipients lacked prior SARS-CoV-2 infection and had negative nucleocapsid antibodies. Half the medium was swapped for IL-2 medium on days 3 and 7. The sample belongs to a study of vaccination effects on CD4 cells after COVID-19. Study in general: The median interval between the second dose and post-vaccine sampling was 72 days.

The CDR3 is 17 residues long. CDR1 SNHLY and CDR2 FYNNEI come from the germline V gene. Trimming removed 2 bases from V and 4 bases from J, with 21 bases in between. Clones were read by immunoSEQ multiplex PCR, and TCRdb kept only the in-frame ones, dropping some. The sample shows 43,000 or so clones, roughly 72% of them seen only once. The sequenced sample was CD4+ T cells from PBMCs cultured without peptide, obtained after COVID-19 vaccination. V gene TRBV2 combines with J gene TRBJ2-7; TRBD1 is a possible D gene (5 bases). The source of this sequence is a human donor who received a COVID-19 vaccine. The CDR3 here is CASSEFGRARRKYEQYF. Written as DNA, the CDR3 is TGTGCCAGCAGTGAATTTGGCAGGGCGAGACGAAAGTACGAGCAGTACTTC.